The 31 T cell receptor beta chains below were found in one sample sequenced in a study of shared clonotypes between healthy human individuals. Clones were read by immunoSEQ multiplex PCR, and TCRdb kept only the in-frame ones, dropping some. The table has 1.5 million to 2.5 million clones, about 95% seen once. Positive CCR7 selection of CD45RO-negative cells yielded the naive CD8 cells, and terminally differentiated effector memory CD45RA+ cells were excluded. The sequencing sample was made of naive CD8+ T cells sorted from blood. These receptors were collected from a man between 18 and 29 years old in good health.

The chain recombines TRBV7-8 with TRBJ2-3; possibly TRBD2 for D (6 bases). Trimming removed 3 bases from V and 5 bases from J, with 18 bases in between. CDR1 is SGHVS, CDR2 FQNEAQ, per germline. This CDR3 has 16 amino acids. CDR3 protein: CASSFPGLPEGDTQYF. The CDR3 nucleotides read TGTGCCAGCAGCTTCCCGGGCCTTCCGGAGGGAGATACGCAGTATTTT.

This clone was seen just once. This sequence joins TRBV5-1 and TRBJ2-7; 9 bases line up with TRBD2. This CDR3 spans 18 amino acids. Germline CDR1 and CDR2: SGHRS and YFSETQ. With V trimmed by 5 bases and J by 4 bases, 19 bases remained unmatched. CDR3 sequence: CASSQLASRLAGVYEQYF. The CDR3 DNA follows: TGCGCCAGCAGTCAGCTGGCCTCCCGGTTAGCGGGGGTTTACGAGCAGTACTTC.

The chain is built from TRBV19 and TRBJ1-2; possibly TRBD1 for D (6 bases). The CDR3 has 12 residues. The V end lost 6 bases, the J end lost 7 bases, and 12 bases lay between the germline ends. Germline V gene lookup returns CDR1 LNHDA and CDR2 SQIVND (reference sequence). The chain's CDR3 is CASRSGARGYTF. The CDR3 DNA sequence: TGTGCCAGTAGATCGGGGGCCCGTGGCTACACCTTC. Full variable domain (missing parts from reference TRBV19 and TRBJ1-2): DGGITQSPKYLFRKEGQNVTLSCEQNLNHDAMYWYRQDPGQGLRLIYYSQIVNDFQKGDIAEGYSVSREKKESFPLTVTSAQKNPTAFYLCASRSGARGYTFGSGTRLTVV.

This clone was picked up a small number of times. The CDR3 reads CASMGNYGYTF. CDR3 nucleotides: TGTGCCAGCATGGGAAACTATGGCTACACCTTC. V and J are TRBV9 and TRBJ1-2; no reliable D call. From germline, CDR1 is SGDLS and CDR2 YYNGEE. The CDR3 has 11 amino acids. V was trimmed by 6 bases and J by 2 bases, leaving 5 bases between them.

The rearrangement joins TRBV6-1 to TRBJ1-2; D may be TRBD1 (6 bases). This CDR3 spans 14 amino acids. Trimming cost V 7 bases and J 4 bases, with 16 bases left between them. Germline assignment: CDR1 MNHNS and CDR2 SASEGT. The CDR3 DNA sequence: TGTGCCAGCACCAAACCCTTACAGGGCTATGGCTACACCTTC. The encoded protein is CASTKPLQGYGYTF.

The chain is built from TRBV5-4 and TRBJ2-7, with a tentative D call TRBD2 (5 bases). The CDR3 is made up of 15 amino acids. Trimming took off 3 bases at V and 2 bases at J, with 15 bases between the two ends. CDR1 and CDR2 (germline): SGHNT, YYREEE (reference sequence). The CDR3 here is CASSSRSGGPYEQYF. CDR3 nucleotides: TGTGCCAGCAGCTCGAGGAGCGGTGGGCCCTACGAGCAGTACTTC.

This rearrangement joins TRBV7-9 to TRBJ1-5; D is ambiguous. The CDR3 is made up of 13 amino acids. V was clipped by 4 bases and J by 7 bases, with 11 bases between them. Germline V gives CDR1 SEHNR, CDR2 FQNEAQ (reference sequence). The CDR3 is CASSSYGLQPQHF. Written as DNA, the CDR3 is TGTGCCAGCAGCTCGTACGGTTTGCAGCCCCAGCATTTT.

The chain is built from TRBV9 and TRBJ1-1; D perhaps matches TRBD1 (6 bases). This CDR3 is 17 amino acids long. Germline assignment: CDR1 SGDLS and CDR2 YYNGEE. Trimming stripped 3 bases from V and 4 bases from J, with 22 bases between. CDR3 sequence: CASSDSSIGGQVTEAFF. Written as DNA, the CDR3 is TGTGCCAGCAGCGATTCATCCATTGGGGGGCAGGTCACTGAAGCTTTCTTT.

The gene calls are TRBV5-4 and TRBJ1-4; D ambiguous. CDR1 is SGHNT, CDR2 YYREEE, per germline (reference sequence). The CDR3 has 14 amino acids. The V and J ends lost 3 bases and 0 bases respectively, with 6 bases between them. CDR3 DNA: TGTGCCAGCAGCTATAAAGCAACTAATGAAAAACTGTTTTTT. Protein product: CASSYKATNEKLFF.

V usage is TRBV28 and J usage is TRBJ2-2; possibly TRBD2 for D (6 bases). This CDR3 contains 16 residues. V lost 6 bases, J lost 4 bases, and 18 bases lay in between. Germline CDR1 and CDR2: MDHEN and SYDVKM. CDR3 region: CASSSRRGRGTGELFF. The CDR3 nucleotides read TGTGCCAGCAGCTCCCGGAGGGGTCGGGGCACCGGGGAGCTGTTTTTT. Drawing the rest from reference TRBV28 and TRBJ2-2, the complete variable domain is DVKVTQSSRYLVKRTGEKVFLECVQDMDHENMFWYRQDPGLGLRLIYFSYDVKMKEKGDIPEGYSVSREKKERFSLILESASTNQTSMYLCASSSRRGRGTGELFFGEGSRLTVL.

The chain is built from TRBV2 and TRBJ1-1, with 7 bases matching TRBD1. From germline, CDR1 is SNHLY and CDR2 FYNNEI. Trimming removed 8 bases from V and 4 bases from J; junction bases left unmatched: 10. This CDR3 is 14 amino acids long. The CDR3 nucleotides are TGTGCCAGCCGGGACAGCCTAACGGGCACTGAAGCTTTCTTT. Amino acids: CASRDSLTGTEAFF. Together with reference TRBV2 and TRBJ1-1, the CDR3 gives the full variable domain: EPEVTQTPSHQVTQMGQEVILRCVPISNHLYFYWYRQILGQKVEFLVSFYNNEISEKSEIFDDQFSVERPDGSNFTLKIRSTKLEDSAMYFCASRDSLTGTEAFFGQGTRLTVV.

The chain has TRBV6-5 and TRBJ2-5; D call uncertain. V lost 6 bases and J 5 bases, leaving 16 bases between the germline ends. The CDR3 spans 14 residues. Germline V gene data show CDR1 as MNHEY and CDR2 as SVGAGI. In nucleotides, the CDR3 is TGTGCCAGCAGCCCCTTCCGCGATGATGAGACCCAGTACTTC. This sequence encodes CASSPFRDDETQYF.

Concerning this clone itself: The sample carries other DNA sequences with the same CDR3. V is TRBV11-2 and J is TRBJ2-7, with D tentatively TRBD1 (6 bases). Per the germline V gene, CDR1 is SGHAT and CDR2 is FQNNGV. Deletions cut 5 bases from V and 0 bases from J, with 11 bases between. This CDR3 comprises 14 residues. The CDR3 region has the DNA TGTGCCAGCAGCCTAAGGACAGACTCCTACGAGCAGTACTTC. This encodes CASSLRTDSYEQYF.

The V gene is TRBV7-9, the J gene TRBJ2-5; D perhaps matches TRBD2 (5 bases). The CDR3 runs to 15 residues. Germline CDR1 and CDR2: SEHNR and FQNEAQ (reference sequence). V lost 5 bases and J 0 bases, leaving 13 bases between the germline ends. CDR3 nucleotides: TGTGCCAGCAGCCCCCGCCCGGACTACCAAGAGACCCAGTACTTC. It encodes CASSPRPDYQETQYF.

The chain combines TRBV5-5 with TRBJ2-7, with a tentative D call TRBD1 (6 bases). V was trimmed by 7 bases and J by 4 bases, leaving 15 bases between them. The CDR3 has 13 residues. CDR1 is SGHKS, CDR2 YYEKEE, per germline (reference sequence). CDR3 sequence: CASGADSLYEQYF. The CDR3 bases are TGTGCCAGCGGCGCGGACAGCCTATACGAGCAGTACTTC.

Note on this clone: This specimen includes other DNA sequences encoding the same CDR3. This chain uses TRBV5-1 with TRBJ2-5; D is uncertain. The V end lost 4 bases, the J end lost 5 bases, and 9 bases lay between the germline ends. The CDR3 extends over 12 amino acids. Germline lookup yields CDR1 SGHRS and CDR2 YFSETQ. The CDR3 coding sequence is TGCGCCAGCAGCCCGGACCGGGAGACCCAGTACTTC. Its translation is CASSPDRETQYF.

V gene TRBV7-8 combines with J gene TRBJ2-7; TRBD1 aligns across 9 bases. Germline lookup yields CDR1 SGHVS and CDR2 FQNEAQ. V shed 3 bases and J 2 bases; nucleotides not matched to a gene: 11. This CDR3 is 17 amino acids long. CDR3 region: CASSFSWDREFPYEQYF. Here the CDR3 DNA reads TGTGCCAGCAGCTTTAGCTGGGACAGGGAGTTCCCCTACGAGCAGTACTTC.

The genes are TRBV2 and TRBJ1-1; 9 bases are shared with TRBD1. The CDR3 runs to 14 residues. Per germline, CDR1 SNHLY and CDR2 FYNNEI. J lost 6 bases, V lost 7 bases, and 9 bases had no gene match. CDR3 region: CASTIDRGWPEAFF. The DNA of the CDR3 is TGTGCCAGCACCATAGACAGGGGGTGGCCTGAAGCTTTCTTT.

The chain joins TRBV25-1 to TRBJ1-1; D may be TRBD1 (5 bases). CDR3 length equals 14 residues. Germline CDR1 reads MGHDK; CDR2 reads SYGVNS. The V end was cut by 6 bases, the J end by 0 bases, with 11 bases between. CDR3 sequence reads: CASSLGALNTEAFF. The CDR3 nucleotides read TGTGCCAGCAGCCTCGGGGCTCTGAACACTGAAGCTTTCTTT.

The rearrangement links TRBV7-9 to TRBJ1-4; D gene unclear. CDR1 and CDR2 (germline): SEHNR, FQNEAQ (reference sequence). Between the trimmed V and J ends, which lost 5 bases and 8 bases, there was a span of 18 bases. This CDR3 is built from 15 residues. CDR3 in amino acids: CASSTIRPEGEKLFF. The DNA for the CDR3 is TGTGCCAGCAGCACAATCCGGCCTGAGGGAGAAAAACTGTTTTTT.

The V and J genes are TRBV15 and TRBJ1-5; D is perhaps TRBD1 (6 bases). Per germline, CDR1 LNHNV and CDR2 YYDKDF (reference sequence). The V end was cut by 5 bases, the J end by 6 bases, with 17 bases between. CDR3 length: 15 residues. The CDR3 DNA sequence: TGTGCCACCAGCCCTTCAAGAGGGGGAAGTCAGCCCCAGCATTTT. This encodes CATSPSRGGSQPQHF.

The chain combines TRBV28 with TRBJ2-7, with TRBD2 matching 15 bases. V lost 6 bases and J lost 5; bases outside the gene matches: 2. The CDR3 totals 14 residues. Germline CDR1 reads MDHEN; CDR2 reads SYDVKM. In DNA form, the CDR3 reads TGTGCCAGCAGGGGACTAGCGGGGGGCCACGAGCAGTACTTC. It translates to CASRGLAGGHEQYF. The whole variable domain, remainder taken from reference TRBV28 and TRBJ2-7, is DVKVTQSSRYLVKRTGEKVFLECVQDMDHENMFWYRQDPGLGLRLIYFSYDVKMKEKGDIPEGYSVSREKKERFSLILESASTNQTSMYLCASRGLAGGHEQYFGPGTRLTVT.

The V gene is TRBV7-9, the J gene TRBJ2-7; D is unclear. Germline CDR1 is SEHNR and CDR2 is FQNEAQ (reference sequence). The CDR3 sequence is 14 residues long. V was cut by 5 bases and J by 2 bases, with 13 bases left in between. DNA for the CDR3: TGTGCCAGCAGCAAATCCGGACCTACCTACGAGCAGTACTTC. It specifies CASSKSGPTYEQYF. The full variable domain, in which reference TRBV7-9 and TRBJ2-7 provide the parts outside the CDR3, is DTGVSQNPRHKITKRGQNVTFRCDPISEHNRLYWYRQTLGQGPEFLTYFQNEAQLEKSRLLSDRFSAERPKGSFSTLEIQRTEQGDSAMYLCASSKSGPTYEQYFGPGTRLTVT.

The chain combines TRBV9 with TRBJ2-7; 10 nucleotides agree with TRBD2. The CDR3 spans 17 residues. The trim removed 0 bases at V and 1 base at J, leaving 7 bases unmatched. Germline V gene lookup returns CDR1 SGDLS and CDR2 YYNGEE. CDR3 coding DNA: TGTGCCAGCAGCGTAGGACCTAGCGGGAGAAGGTCCTACGAGCAGTACTTC. Its protein product is CASSVGPSGRRSYEQYF.

This clone is a singleton in its sample. No conserved phenylalanine or tryptophan is present at the end of the CDR3, so a read error is the likely explanation. This chain links TRBV6-1 with TRBJ2-7; D is undetermined. Deletions cut 1 base from V and 3 bases from J, with 10 bases between. The germline V gene encodes CDR1 MNHNS and CDR2 SASEGT. The length of the CDR3 is 14 residues. The CDR3 region is CASSEGVTRYEQYS. The CDR3 DNA reads as TGTGCCAGCAGTGAAGGGGTCACCCGCTACGAGCAGTACTCC.

The V and J genes are TRBV5-4 and TRBJ2-7, with TRBD2 identical over 7 bases. The CDR3 sequence is 15 residues long. Germline values: CDR1 SGHNT, CDR2 YYREEE (reference sequence). After removal of 0 bases from V and 4 bases from J, the junction contained 7 bases not matched to a gene. Here the CDR3 reads CASSLETGGSYEQYF. CDR3 DNA: TGTGCCAGCAGCTTGGAAACGGGAGGATCATACGAGCAGTACTTC.

As to this clone: In the same sample, other DNA sequences code for this CDR3. The chain employs TRBV18 and TRBJ2-7; 7 positions agree with TRBD1. In germline, CDR1 is KGHSH, CDR2 LQKENI. J gave up 5 bases and V 6 bases, and 4 bases lay outside the gene matches. The CDR3 has 12 residues. The CDR3, as DNA: TGTGCCAGCTCCCCCGACAGGGACGAGCAGTACTTC. Translating gives CASSPDRDEQYF.

A single count supports this clone. The chain uses TRBV29-1 and TRBJ2-3; D tentatively reads TRBD1 or TRBD2 (5 bases each). Trimming took 4 bases from V and 0 from J, leaving 17 bases between them. Germline CDR1 SQVTM, CDR2 ANQGSEA. CDR3 length: 16 amino acids. The CDR3 bases are TGCAGCGTTGGGGGTGGGACGTTTTCTAGCACAGATACGCAGTATTTT. Its translation: CSVGGGTFSSTDTQYF.

This clone appeared a single time. J is TRBJ2-7 and V is TRBV6-6; D is unclear. CDR3 length equals 14 residues. Germline V CDR1 and CDR2: MNHNY, SVGAGI (reference sequence). Trimming removed 3 bases from V and 0 bases from J, with 9 bases in between. The CDR3 bases are TGTGCCAGCAGTTATGTAGAGAGCTCCTACGAGCAGTACTTC. Translating it yields CASSYVESSYEQYF.

As regards this clone: This sample also contains other DNA sequences that code for the same CDR3. V is TRBV10-2 and J is TRBJ1-1; TRBD1 matches 11 bases. Germline-derived CDR1 and CDR2 are WSHSY and SAAADI. The CDR3 runs to 16 residues. The junction had 10 bases not matched to a gene; V was cut back by 3 bases and J by 7 bases. The DNA for the CDR3 is TGCGCCAGCAGTGACGGCATAGGGACAGGGGGAAGTGAAGCTTTCTTT. Its translation: CASSDGIGTGGSEAFF.

The chain is built from TRBV5-4 and TRBJ1-2; 8 nucleotides line up with TRBD1. CDR1 and CDR2 from the germline V gene are SGHNT and YYREEE (reference sequence). After removal of 3 bases from V and 7 bases from J, the junction contained 14 bases not matched to a gene. CDR3 length: 16 amino acids. CDR3 amino acids: CASSSPGQAPLGGYTF. CDR3 nucleotides: TGTGCCAGCAGCTCGCCGGGACAGGCGCCTCTAGGTGGCTACACCTTC. The whole variable domain, remainder taken from reference TRBV5-4 and TRBJ1-2, is ETGVTQSPTHLIKTRGQQVTLRCSSQSGHNTVSWYQQALGQGPQFIFQYYREEENGRGNFPPRFSGLQFPNYSSELNVNALELDDSALYLCASSSPGQAPLGGYTFGSGTRLTVV.